The entry below describes one T cell receptor (beta chain). Which antigen it targets is not known. Per-base quality was not reported, and no clone a single base away is much larger than it. The data derive from a study of beta chain features in type 1 diabetes (dated 2018 in TCRdb). Study-level background: Patients and healthy donors did not differ in mean age, gender distribution, total cell number or subset yield. Regulatory and stem cell-like memory subsets were isolated from only 8 patients and roughly 8 healthy donors, whereas naive and central memory subsets came from all 30 or so donors. A total of some 110 million sorted cells were examined across all samples, and a strong correlation was observed between cell number per subset and RNA yield. The study compared TCRB repertoires of sorted circulating CD4+ T cell subsets between recently diagnosed type 1 diabetes patients and matched healthy donors.

Points the paper makes about the study in general: Naive, central memory and regulatory TCRB repertoires appeared to be more similar among patients than among healthy donors. Sequencing cDNA rather than genomic DNA could over-represent highly expressing activated cells, although activation and CD3 levels did not differ between groups. A moderate but significant shortening of TCRB CDR3 length was observed in type 1 diabetes patients in all four CD4+ subsets. Because the HLA sub-analyses included only small numbers of individuals, any influence of HLA type on TCRB rearrangement was left unresolved. At VDJ recombination sites, patients with type 1 diabetes made fewer insertions and deleted more nucleotides, a pattern implying thymic rearrangement abnormalities. PCR might favor shorter templates, but patient and control samples were amplified and corrected together, so any skew would affect both groups equally.

The entire amount of isolated RNA was reverse transcribed using the High Capacity cDNA Reverse Transcription Kit, so the sequenced TCRB transcripts were expressed ones. Naive, central memory and regulatory T cell samples underwent deep immunoSEQ sequencing, averaging around 4 million total reads per sample. After sorted cells were lysed in RLT buffer, RNA was extracted with DNase-treated RNeasy Micro or Mini kits, with the choice depending on cell number. To prevent cross-contamination, each cell subset was processed individually, whereas patient and healthy donor samples were processed jointly. The immunoSEQ multiplex PCR was used to amplify TCRB sequences from cDNA, yielding 87-bp fragments that span the CDR3 region. Sequencing of the amplicons was done on the Illumina HiSeq platform. In the paper's pipeline: PCR bias was computationally corrected using synthetic template baselines, reads within Hamming distance 2 were collapsed, and singletons that could not be merged were discarded. Reads were aligned against IMGT to assign V, D and J genes, CDR3 length and insertions or deletions at six rearrangement sites. Within each subset, clonotype counts were normalized to sorted cell number, and only after that were true diversity and Gini coefficients computed with the tcR R package. Repertoire sharing was quantified using the overlap coefficient calculated on TCRB nucleotide sequences. Out-of-frame TCRB sequences from naive cells were analyzed as a proxy for the pre-selection repertoire. The table was pulled from immuneACCESS by TCRdb, which kept in-frame rearrangements only. Such tables lose some clones; where checked, under half of the loss comes from unresolved V genes, and the rest has no known cause. V and J calls and clone size are given by that table; D and trimming were obtained from the DNA. The sample yields a few hundred thousand clones; roughly 13% were counted once. Approximately 0.021% of the sample lies in the top ten.

A single peripheral blood draw of around 0.11 L on average was collected from each donor into heparinised tubes. A BD FACSAria II was used to sort naive, central memory, regulatory and stem cell-like memory CD4+ T cells with a panel that included CD45RO, CCR7, CD25, CD127, CD95 and CD27. Every sorted population had a purity above 95%. PBMCs were isolated right away by Lymphoprep density gradient centrifugation and were stained directly, without culture. Samples were stained and sorted in pairs, with one healthy donor and one patient per experiment, so that batch effects were minimized. The sample comprised naive CD4+ T cells from blood. The meaning of the sample's cell subset or site label: true naive CD4+ T cells. The clonotype comes from a man between 25 and 39 years old with type 1 diabetes.

The CDR3 reads as follows: CASRSKSGLNEQFF. At the DNA level, the sequence is TGTGCCAGCCGGAGCAAGAGTGGACTCAATGAGCAGTTCTTC. This sequence uses TRBV6-1 and TRBJ2-1; the D segment could be TRBD2, given 5 matching bases. CDR1 MNHNS and CDR2 SASEGT are derived from the germline V gene. There are 14 amino acids in the CDR3, from cysteine to phenylalanine inclusive. Only the CDR3 portion is preserved as DNA: 42 bases, with reading frame beginning at the first base. V drops 8 bases and J drops 6 bases, leaving 17 bases in between.